A single sample gave rise to the 20 T cell receptor beta chains below, sequenced in a study of T-cell reconstitution after alpha-beta-depleted transplantation in children. Unique molecular identifiers were used in preparing the TCRbeta library. Via MiXCR, TCRdb re-called the PCR reads, giving one row per CDR3 protein. The profile shows about 600,000 distinct CDR3 sequences, around 23% of them singletons. Sequencing was performed on PBMCs, mostly from graft donor cells, taken 360 days after TCRalphabeta/CD19-depleted stem cell transplant. The receptor set was obtained from a boy under three years old who had a stem cell transplant for acute myeloid leukemia, so the T cells may come from the graft donor.

The rearrangement joins TRBV9 to TRBJ2-3; 7 bases map to TRBD2. The CDR3 loop spans 17 amino acids. Trimming took 0 bases from V and 2 from J; bases not matched to a gene: 9. Germline values: CDR1 SGDLS, CDR2 YYNGEE. This CDR3 reads CASSVVGGDGFTDTQYF. Written as DNA, the CDR3 is TGTGCCAGCAGCGTAGTTGGGGGGGACGGATTCACAGATACGCAGTATTTT.

This clonotype was counted a few times. The chain is built from TRBV20-1 and TRBJ2-6; 7 nucleotides align to TRBD2. The V segment lost 3 bases and the J segment 0 bases; nucleotides outside the gene matches: 11. This CDR3 spans 18 amino acids. Germline CDR1 reads DFQATT; CDR2 reads SNEGSKA (reference sequence). DNA of the CDR3: TGCAGTGCTAGGGTCGGGCTAGCGGCAAACTCTGGGGCCAACGTCCTGACTTTC. Protein sequence: CSARVGLAANSGANVLTF.

The V gene is TRBV6-1, the J gene TRBJ1-1, with TRBD1 identical over 7 bases. Germline trimming cut 5 bases from V and 3 bases from J; bases unmatched to any gene: 6. The V gene's germline CDR1 is MNHNS and CDR2 SASEGT. CDR3 length: 14 residues. CDR3 sequence reads: CASSKQGTYTEAFF. In DNA, the CDR3 is TGTGCCAGCAGTAAACAGGGGACGTACACTGAAGCTTTCTTT.

This clonotype occurred a few times. The chain joins TRBV12-3 or TRBV12-4 to TRBJ2-1; 7 bases map to TRBD2. CDR3 length equals 15 residues. J gave up 1 base and V 4 bases, and 4 bases lay outside the gene matches. CDR3 loop: CASSWGGGSYNEQFF. The CDR3 DNA sequence: TGTGCCAGCAGTTGGGGGGGGGGATCCTACAATGAGCAGTTCTTC.

This clonotype was seen ten or more times. The V gene is TRBV20-1, the J gene TRBJ2-1; D unresolved. The CDR3 is 11 residues long. V lost 1 base to trimming and J lost 7 bases, with 5 bases between them. CDR1 DFQATT and CDR2 SNEGSKA come from the germline V gene (reference sequence). The CDR3 nucleotides read TGCAGTGCTAGAGTAGTGAATGAGCAGTTCTTC. It encodes CSARVVNEQFF.

Many counts were recorded for this clonotype. This chain connects TRBV12-3 or TRBV12-4 to TRBJ2-4; 7 positions agree with TRBD2. J was trimmed by 14 bases and V by 2 bases; bases with no gene match: 12. The CDR3 spans 14 residues. The DNA for the CDR3 is TGTGCCAGCAGTTTAAGACTAGCCCAGGGTTGGAAGTACTTC. Translation: CASSLRLAQGWKYF.

This clonotype was counted at least ten times. The gene calls are TRBV29-1 and TRBJ2-7, with 8 bases matching TRBD1. There are 11 residues in the CDR3. V shed 5 bases and J 4 bases; nucleotides not matched to a gene: 1. Per the germline V gene, CDR1 is SQVTM and CDR2 is ANQGSEA. The CDR3 DNA sequence: TGCAGCGTTTGGGACAGGTACGAGCAGTACTTC. Protein product: CSVWDRYEQYF.

In this sample, this clonotype turned up many times. The chain recombines TRBV28 with TRBJ2-1, with D perhaps matching TRBD2 (5 bases). Germline values: CDR1 MDHEN, CDR2 SYDVKM. The CDR3 has 17 amino acids. Trimming took off 2 bases at V and 8 bases at J, with 22 bases between the two ends. The CDR3 nucleotides read TGTGCCAGCAGTTTAGACCCTAGCTCTCAAATGTATCATGAGCAGTTCTTC. As protein: CASSLDPSSQMYHEQFF.

This clonotype was detected ten times or more. The genes are TRBV4-1 and TRBJ2-5; TRBD1 aligns across 8 bases. Germline V CDR1 and CDR2: MGHRA, YSYEKL. The CDR3 is 14 amino acids. Trimming cost V 2 bases and J 5 bases; bases outside gene matches: 4. The CDR3 DNA is TGCGCCAGCAGCCAACCAGGGGGCGGTGAGACCCAGTACTTC. It codes for CASSQPGGGETQYF.

This rearrangement joins TRBV5-1 to TRBJ1-5; D not certain. In germline, CDR1 is SGHRS, CDR2 YFSETQ. V was clipped by 7 bases and J by 0 bases, with 17 bases between them. This CDR3 spans 16 amino acids. The CDR3 loop is CASPVIPWHSNQPQHF. The CDR3 bases are TGCGCCAGCCCCGTTATCCCCTGGCATAGCAATCAGCCCCAGCATTTT.

This clonotype was counted at least ten times. This chain links TRBV20-1 with TRBJ2-4; TRBD1 agrees at 12 bases. This CDR3 is 16 amino acids long. V gave up 5 bases and J gave up 8 bases; unmatched junction bases: 13. CDR1 is DFQATT, CDR2 SNEGSKA, per germline (reference sequence). Written as DNA, the CDR3 is TGCAGTGCTTCAAGAGGGACAGGGGGCTTCGGTGACATTCAGTACTTC. It yields the protein CSASRGTGGFGDIQYF.

This clonotype occurred many times. The chain has TRBV12-3 or TRBV12-4 and TRBJ2-1; weak D call: TRBD1 (8 bases). The V end was cut by 6 bases, the J end by 5 bases, with 14 bases between. There are 14 residues in the CDR3. The CDR3 spells CASSTGGGHNEQFF. Here the CDR3 DNA reads TGTGCCAGCAGCACAGGGGGGGGTCACAATGAGCAGTTCTTC.

V gene TRBV6-5 combines with J gene TRBJ1-1, with 7 bases that match TRBD1. Germline V CDR1 and CDR2: MNHEY, SVGAGI. The V segment lost 0 bases and the J segment 3 bases; nucleotides outside the gene matches: 4. The CDR3 sequence is 15 residues long. The CDR3 DNA follows: TGTGCCAGCAGTTACTCCCACAGGGGATACACTGAAGCTTTCTTT. Translating gives CASSYSHRGYTEAFF.

This clonotype has more than one count but fewer than ten. The chain carries TRBV20-1 and TRBJ1-5; TRBD1 is a possible D gene (5 bases). Per germline, CDR1 DFQATT and CDR2 SNEGSKA (reference sequence). The CDR3 is 13 amino acids. Trimming stripped 7 bases from V and 11 bases from J, with 21 bases between. The CDR3 coding sequence is TGCAGTGTCCTCGGGGACTCATCTACTGCCCAGCATTTT. This translates into CSVLGDSSTAQHF.

The chain joins TRBV7-2 to TRBJ1-4; 9 bases align to TRBD1. V gave up 5 bases and J gave up 0 bases; unmatched junction bases: 4. CDR1 is SGHTA, CDR2 FQGNSA, per germline. This CDR3 has 16 residues. CDR3 amino acids: CASSPGQGPTNEKLFF. CDR3 nucleotides: TGTGCCAGCAGCCCGGGACAGGGCCCAACTAATGAAAAACTGTTTTTT.

The chain carries TRBV4-3 and TRBJ2-7, with 10 nucleotides matching TRBD2. CDR1 is LGHNA and CDR2 is YSLEER in the germline V gene. After removal of 0 bases from V and 5 bases from J, the junction contained 10 bases not matched to a gene. This CDR3 contains 17 residues. Written as DNA, the CDR3 is TGCGCCAGCAGCCAAGATACCCTGACTAGCGGGCTAAACGAGCAGTACTTC. Translated: CASSQDTLTSGLNEQYF.

The chain employs TRBV9 and TRBJ2-5, with D possibly being TRBD1 or TRBD2 (5 bases each). V lost 3 bases to trimming and J lost 7 bases, with 25 bases between them. This CDR3 is built from 17 residues. CDR1 SGDLS and CDR2 YYNGEE come from the germline V gene. For the CDR3, the DNA is TGTGCCAGCAGCGCTTGGGACGGACCAAGGGGAGAGGGGACCCAGTACTTC. Its protein product is CASSAWDGPRGEGTQYF.

This clonotype was found a few times. The rearrangement joins TRBV29-1 to TRBJ1-4; 9 nucleotides align to TRBD1. V dropped 8 bases and J dropped 0; count of bases not matched to a gene: 10. Germline CDR1 and CDR2: SQVTM and ANQGSEA. The CDR3 runs to 16 residues. The CDR3 spells CSFSGQGLATNEKLFF. CDR3 sequence (DNA): TGCAGCTTCTCGGGACAGGGCCTTGCAACTAATGAAAAACTGTTTTTT.

This clonotype was detected ten times or more. This chain links TRBV29-1 with TRBJ2-1; 7 bases line up with TRBD2. The CDR3 contains 15 residues. Germline trimming cut 0 bases from V and 9 bases from J; bases unmatched to any gene: 11. Looked up from germline, CDR1 is SQVTM and CDR2 is ANQGSEA. The CDR3 protein is CSVEDGAGWEGEQFF. Here the CDR3 DNA reads TGCAGCGTTGAAGATGGGGCCGGATGGGAGGGTGAGCAGTTCTTC.

This chain uses TRBV12-3 or TRBV12-4 with TRBJ2-3; 7 positions match TRBD1. This CDR3 comprises 17 residues. V trimming: 0 bases; J trimming: 1 base; junction bases outside the gene matches: 7. CDR3 loop: CASSLALGQKRTDTQYF. The DNA of the CDR3 is TGTGCCAGCAGTTTAGCGCTGGGACAGAAACGCACAGATACGCAGTATTTT.